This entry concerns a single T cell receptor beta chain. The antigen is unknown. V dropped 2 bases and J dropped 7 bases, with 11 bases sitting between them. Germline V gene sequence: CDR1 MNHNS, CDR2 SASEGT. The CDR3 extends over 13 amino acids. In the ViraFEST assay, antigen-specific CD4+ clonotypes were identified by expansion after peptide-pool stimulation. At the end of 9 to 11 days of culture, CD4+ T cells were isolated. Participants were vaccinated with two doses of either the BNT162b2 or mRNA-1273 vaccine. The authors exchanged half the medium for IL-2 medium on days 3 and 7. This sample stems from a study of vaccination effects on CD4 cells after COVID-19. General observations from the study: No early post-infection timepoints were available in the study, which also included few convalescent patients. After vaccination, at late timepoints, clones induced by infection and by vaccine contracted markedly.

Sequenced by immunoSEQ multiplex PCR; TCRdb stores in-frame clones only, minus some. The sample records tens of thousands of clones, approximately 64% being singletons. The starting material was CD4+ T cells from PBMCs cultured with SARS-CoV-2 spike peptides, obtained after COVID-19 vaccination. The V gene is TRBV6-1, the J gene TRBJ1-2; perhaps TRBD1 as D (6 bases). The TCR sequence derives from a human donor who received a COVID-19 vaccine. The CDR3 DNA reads TGTGCCAGCAGTGAAACAGGGATGGCTGGCTACACCTTC. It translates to CASSETGMAGYTF.